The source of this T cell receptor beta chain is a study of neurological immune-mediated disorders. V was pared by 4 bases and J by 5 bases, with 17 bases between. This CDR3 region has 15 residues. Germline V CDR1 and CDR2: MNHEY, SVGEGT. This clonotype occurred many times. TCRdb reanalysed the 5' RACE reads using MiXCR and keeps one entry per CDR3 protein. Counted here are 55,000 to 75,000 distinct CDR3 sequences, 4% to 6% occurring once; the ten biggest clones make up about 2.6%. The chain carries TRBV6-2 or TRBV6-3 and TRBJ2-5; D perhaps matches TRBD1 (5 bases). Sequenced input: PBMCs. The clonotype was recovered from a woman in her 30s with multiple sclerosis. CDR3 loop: CASSFPRVTSETQYF. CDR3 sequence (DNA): TGTGCCAGCAGTTTTCCCAGGGTCACGTCGGAGACCCAGTACTTC.